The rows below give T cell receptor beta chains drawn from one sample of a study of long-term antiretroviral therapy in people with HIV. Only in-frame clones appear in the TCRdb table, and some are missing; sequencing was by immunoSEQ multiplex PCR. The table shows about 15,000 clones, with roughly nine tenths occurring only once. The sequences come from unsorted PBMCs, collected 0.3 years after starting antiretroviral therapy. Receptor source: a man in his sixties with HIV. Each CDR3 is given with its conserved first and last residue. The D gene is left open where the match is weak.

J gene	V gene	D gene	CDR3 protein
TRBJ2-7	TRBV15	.	CATSTQPQRGYEQYF
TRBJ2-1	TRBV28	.	CASSLLTVEQFF
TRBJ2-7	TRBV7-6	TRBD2	CASSLGPSSGGYEQYF
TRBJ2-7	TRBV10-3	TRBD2	CAISVGSGGEGEQYF
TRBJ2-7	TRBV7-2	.	CASSWGLSYEQYF
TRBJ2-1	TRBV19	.	CASSTSAEQFF
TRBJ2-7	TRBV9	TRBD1	CASSGGQGGYEQYF
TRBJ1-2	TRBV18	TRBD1	CASSQDRHYGYTF
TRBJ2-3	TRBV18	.	CASSPQQRVLDTTDTQYF
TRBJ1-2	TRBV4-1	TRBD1	CASSQVGTEKNYGYTF
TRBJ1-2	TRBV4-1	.	CASSQELTGVIIANYGYTF
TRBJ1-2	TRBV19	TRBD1	CASSSDRGIYGYTF
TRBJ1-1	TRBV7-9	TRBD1	CASSLAGTGRTEAFF
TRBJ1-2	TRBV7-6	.	CASSDIRANYGYTF
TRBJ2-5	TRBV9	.	CASSDLGGTQYF
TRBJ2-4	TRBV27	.	CASRGGVGYIQYF
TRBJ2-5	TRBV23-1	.	CATIRAKTGTQYF
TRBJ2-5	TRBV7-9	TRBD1	CASSPQTGGIQETQYF
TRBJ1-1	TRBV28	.	CATLNGGRTEAFF
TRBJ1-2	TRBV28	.	CASLRGGGYGYTF
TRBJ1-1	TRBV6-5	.	CASSSQGQNEAFF
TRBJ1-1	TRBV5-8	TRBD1	CASSLDDRDTEAFF
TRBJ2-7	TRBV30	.	CAWRGRGGSYEQYF